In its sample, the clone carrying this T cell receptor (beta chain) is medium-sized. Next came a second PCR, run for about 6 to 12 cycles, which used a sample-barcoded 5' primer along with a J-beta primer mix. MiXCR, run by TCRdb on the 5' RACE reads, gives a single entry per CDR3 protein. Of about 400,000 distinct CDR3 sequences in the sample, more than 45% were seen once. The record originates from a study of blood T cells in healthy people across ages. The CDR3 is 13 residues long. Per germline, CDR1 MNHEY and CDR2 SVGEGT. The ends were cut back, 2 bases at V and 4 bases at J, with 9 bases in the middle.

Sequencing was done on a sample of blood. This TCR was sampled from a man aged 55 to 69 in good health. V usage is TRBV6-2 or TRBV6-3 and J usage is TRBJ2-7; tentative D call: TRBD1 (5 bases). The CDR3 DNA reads TGTGCCAGCAGTTACGGGGCAGCTTACGAGCAGTACTTC. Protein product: CASSYGAAYEQYF.